The clone carrying this T cell receptor (beta chain) has a handful of counts. TCRdb re-called the 5' RACE reads through MiXCR, storing one row per CDR3 protein. Among 85,000 to 95,000 distinct CDR3 sequences listed, over 15% were seen once. The data stem from a study of early T cells in non-severe SARS-CoV-2 infection. This clonotype was obtained from an adult who was a healthcare worker with PCR-confirmed SARS-CoV-2 infection or an uninfected control (not recorded which). This specimen was whole blood, taken at baseline.

The DNA for the CDR3 is TGTGCCAGCAGACCACCGGGCCAAGAGAATCGGTGGGAAAACATTCAGTACTTC. Residues: CASRPPGQENRWENIQYF. The chain employs TRBV7-9 and TRBJ2-4, with D unclear. The CDR3 totals 18 residues. The ends were cut back, 6 bases at V and 5 bases at J, with 26 bases in the middle. The germline gives CDR1 SEHNR, CDR2 FQNEAQ (reference sequence).